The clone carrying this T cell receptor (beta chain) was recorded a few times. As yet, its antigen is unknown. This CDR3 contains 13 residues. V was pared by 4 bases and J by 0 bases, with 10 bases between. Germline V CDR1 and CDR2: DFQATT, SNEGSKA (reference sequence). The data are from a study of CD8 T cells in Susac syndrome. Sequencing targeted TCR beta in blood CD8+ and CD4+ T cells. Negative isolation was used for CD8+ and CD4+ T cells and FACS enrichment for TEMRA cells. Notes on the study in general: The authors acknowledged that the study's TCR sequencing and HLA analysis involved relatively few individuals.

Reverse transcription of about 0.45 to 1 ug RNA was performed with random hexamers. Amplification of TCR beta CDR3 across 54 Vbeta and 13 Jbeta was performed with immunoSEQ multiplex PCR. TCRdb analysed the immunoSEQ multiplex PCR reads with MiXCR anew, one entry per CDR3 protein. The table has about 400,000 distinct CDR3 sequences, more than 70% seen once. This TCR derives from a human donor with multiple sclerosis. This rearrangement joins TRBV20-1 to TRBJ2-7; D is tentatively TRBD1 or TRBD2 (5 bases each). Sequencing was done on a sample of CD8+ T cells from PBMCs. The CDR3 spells CSATGTGSYEQYF. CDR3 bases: TGCAGTGCTACGGGGACGGGCTCCTACGAGCAGTACTTC.